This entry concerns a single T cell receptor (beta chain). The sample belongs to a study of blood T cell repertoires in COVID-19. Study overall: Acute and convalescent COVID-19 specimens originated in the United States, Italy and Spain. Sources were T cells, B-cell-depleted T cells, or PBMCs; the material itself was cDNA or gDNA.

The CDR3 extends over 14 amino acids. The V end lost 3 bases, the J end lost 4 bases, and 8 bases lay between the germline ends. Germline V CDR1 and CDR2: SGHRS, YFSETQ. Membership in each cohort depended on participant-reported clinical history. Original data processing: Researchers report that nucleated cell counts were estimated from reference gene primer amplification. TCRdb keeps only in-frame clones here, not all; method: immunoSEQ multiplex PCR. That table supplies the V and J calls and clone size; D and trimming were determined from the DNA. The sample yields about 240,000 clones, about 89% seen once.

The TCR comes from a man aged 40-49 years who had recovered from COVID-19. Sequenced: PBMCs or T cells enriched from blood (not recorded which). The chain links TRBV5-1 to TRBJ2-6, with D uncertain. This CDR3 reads CASSSTWGANVLTF. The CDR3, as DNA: TGCGCCAGCAGCTCCACATGGGGGGCCAACGTCCTGACTTTC. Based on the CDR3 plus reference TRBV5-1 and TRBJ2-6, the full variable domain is KAGVTQTPRYLIKTRGQQVTLSCSPISGHRSVSWYQQTPGQGLQFLFEYFSETQRNKGNFPGRFSGRQFSNSRSEMNVSTLELGDSALYLCASSSTWGANVLTFGAGSRLTVL.